What follows are 23 T cell receptor beta chains derived from one specimen sequenced in a study of blood T cells in healthy people across ages. Combining a sample-barcoded 5' primer with a J-beta primer mix, a second PCR ran for about 6 to 11 cycles. TCRdb ran MiXCR on the 5' RACE reads and lists one entry per CDR3 protein. The sample yields around 1.5 million distinct CDR3 sequences, roughly a third seen once. Sequenced: blood. The receptors here all came from a young woman in good health.

The CDR3 DNA reads TGCGCCAGCAGAAACCCCCGGGACAGGGGGCCAACCGGGGAGCTGTTTTTT. This gives the protein CASRNPRDRGPTGELFF. This chain uses TRBV5-1 with TRBJ2-2, with 12 bases identical to TRBD1. The ends lost 5 bases at V and 5 bases at J; junction bases unmatched: 10. Germline-derived CDR1 and CDR2 are SGHRS and YFSETQ. The CDR3 length is 17 residues.

As concerns this clonotype: A much larger clonotype is one base distant, so this may be a read error. J is TRBJ2-7 and V is TRBV6-5, with D perhaps given as TRBD1 or TRBD2 (5 bases each). The V gene's germline CDR1 is MNHEY and CDR2 SVGAGI. The CDR3 consists of 14 residues. The CDR3 DNA sequence: TGTACCAGCAGAACCGGGACGGGAACCTACGAGCAGTACTTC. The encoded protein is CTSRTGTGTYEQYF.

The chain links TRBV24-1 to TRBJ2-1, with TRBD2 matching over 9 bases. CDR1 is KGHDR, CDR2 SFDVKD, per germline. The CDR3 runs to 13 residues. V lost 9 bases and J lost 7; bases outside the gene matches: 6. For the CDR3, the DNA is TGTGCCACCGCAGCGGGGGGCGTAAATGAGCAGTTCTTC. It translates to CATAAGGVNEQFF.

This clonotype was picked up many times. This chain uses TRBV4-1 with TRBJ2-1, with 8 bases identical to TRBD2. The CDR3 extends over 18 amino acids. Trimming removed 1 base from V and 0 bases from J; junction bases left unmatched: 8. Germline V lookup: CDR1 MGHRA, CDR2 YSYEKL. The CDR3 is CASSQALAGPSSYNEQFF. DNA for the CDR3: TGCGCCAGCAGCCAAGCCCTAGCGGGCCCTTCCTCCTACAATGAGCAGTTCTTC.

DNA of the CDR3: TGTGCCAGCAGCCAAGATTACCCGGAGATGAACACTGAAGCTTTCTTT. Encoded protein: CASSQDYPEMNTEAFF. The V and J genes are TRBV3-1 and TRBJ1-1; D is uncertain. The CDR3 length is 16 residues. The V end was cut by 0 bases, the J end by 0 bases, with 11 bases between. Per germline, CDR1 LGHDT and CDR2 YNNKEL (reference sequence).

This clonotype has just a few counts. The V call is TRBV7-9, the J call TRBJ2-7; either TRBD1 or TRBD2 may fit D (5 bases each). CDR1 and CDR2 from the germline V gene are SEHNR and FQNEAQ (reference sequence). This CDR3 has 15 residues. V was pared by 3 bases and J by 9 bases, with 21 bases between. This chain's CDR3 is CASSLASGPGQTQYF. The DNA of the CDR3 is TGTGCCAGCAGCTTGGCCTCGGGACCTGGGCAGACGCAGTACTTC.

In this sample, this clonotype turned up a few times. A much bigger clone sits one base away, suggesting this may be a read error. This chain's CDR3 is CASSQGGFGTYYGYTF. DNA of the CDR3: TGCGCCAGCAGCCAAGGCGGTTTTGGGACTTACTATGGCTACACCTTC. This rearrangement joins TRBV4-1 to TRBJ1-2, with D tentatively TRBD1 (5 bases). The CDR3 totals 16 residues. The germline CDR1 and CDR2 sequences are MGHRA and YSYEKL. Deletions cut 1 base from V and 3 bases from J, with 15 bases between.

This chain links TRBV20-1 with TRBJ2-1; 7 bases fit TRBD2. The length of the CDR3 is 13 residues. V lost 8 bases to trimming and J lost 5 bases; unmatched junction nucleotides: 9. Germline-derived CDR1 and CDR2 are DFQATT and SNEGSKA (reference sequence). This chain's CDR3 is CSTYGTTDNEQFF. In DNA form, the CDR3 reads TGCAGTACCTACGGGACTACTGACAATGAGCAGTTCTTC.

This clonotype was recorded many times. The chain joins TRBV7-3 to TRBJ2-5; tentatively, D is TRBD1 or TRBD2 (5 bases each). This CDR3 has 14 residues. From germline, CDR1 is SGHTA and CDR2 FQGTGA. Trimming removed 5 bases from V and 2 bases from J, with 12 bases in between. The DNA of the CDR3 is TGTGCCAGCAGCCCCGGGACGCATCAAGAGACCCAGTACTTC. Translated: CASSPGTHQETQYF.

This clonotype was observed at least ten times. The chain uses TRBV7-9 and TRBJ2-7; no clear D gene. Trimming stripped 1 base from V and 6 bases from J, with 13 bases between. CDR1 is SEHNR and CDR2 is FQNEAQ in the germline V gene (reference sequence). This CDR3 contains 14 residues. The CDR3 reads CASSLDAPPTEQYF. The CDR3 DNA is TGTGCCAGCAGCTTAGACGCGCCTCCCACCGAGCAGTACTTC. Full variable domain (rest looked up from reference TRBV7-9 and TRBJ2-7): DTGVSQNPRHKITKRGQNVTFRCDPISEHNRLYWYRQTLGQGPEFLTYFQNEAQLEKSRLLSDRFSAERPKGSFSTLEIQRTEQGDSAMYLCASSLDAPPTEQYFGPGTRLTVT.

In its sample, this clonotype was seen many times. The V gene is TRBV7-2, the J gene TRBJ2-5; D is uncertain. Trimming pared 0 bases from V and 5 bases from J, leaving 7 bases between. Germline assignment: CDR1 SGHTA and CDR2 FQGNSA. The CDR3 is 13 residues long. The CDR3 DNA sequence: TGTGCCAGCAGCTTAGCAGGGATGGAGACCCAGTACTTC. Its translation is CASSLAGMETQYF.

This sequence joins TRBV12-3 or TRBV12-4 and TRBJ2-3; 11 positions agree with TRBD2. CDR3 length: 18 residues. With V trimmed by 2 bases and J by 4 bases, 11 bases remained unmatched. CDR3 amino acids: CASSLLLTSGKRADTQYF. The CDR3 DNA reads as TGTGCCAGCAGTTTACTATTGACTAGCGGGAAGAGAGCAGATACGCAGTATTTT.

V gene TRBV5-1 combines with J gene TRBJ2-3; 9 positions agree with TRBD2. Germline CDR1 reads SGHRS; CDR2 reads YFSETQ. The CDR3 spans 17 residues. V lost 4 bases, J lost 0 bases, and 9 bases stayed unmatched. This chain's CDR3 is CASSPSPSGDSTDTQYF. The CDR3 DNA reads as TGCGCCAGCAGCCCCTCCCCTAGCGGGGATAGCACAGATACGCAGTATTTT.

This clonotype has just a few counts. The rearrangement joins TRBV10-3 to TRBJ1-1; D call uncertain. Trimming left V 2 bases short and J 4 bases short, with 5 bases between. Germline loops: CDR1 ENHRY, CDR2 SYGVKD. The CDR3 length is 12 residues. The CDR3 is CAISELSTEAFF. CDR3 bases: TGTGCCATCAGTGAGCTGAGCACTGAAGCTTTCTTT.

This clonotype occurred once. The chain recombines TRBV30 with TRBJ1-2, with D unresolved. In germline, CDR1 is GTSNPN, CDR2 SVGIG (reference sequence). Between the trimmed V and J ends, which lost 4 bases and 3 bases, there was a span of 15 bases. This CDR3 spans 14 amino acids. The CDR3 protein is CAWKVSPAHYGYTF. The CDR3 region has the DNA TGTGCCTGGAAAGTCTCTCCGGCCCACTATGGCTACACCTTC.

A few counts support this clonotype. The V call is TRBV29-1, the J call TRBJ1-2, with no clear D. There are 14 residues in the CDR3. Germline CDR1 and CDR2: SQVTM and ANQGSEA. V lost 0 bases and J 4 bases, leaving 12 bases between the germline ends. The CDR3 nucleotides are TGCAGCGTTGAAGATCCCACAGCAACCTATGGCTACACCTTC. Protein: CSVEDPTATYGYTF.

V usage is TRBV11-1 and J usage is TRBJ2-1, with 7 bases lining up with TRBD2. The V and J ends lost 5 bases and 5 bases, in that order; junction bases with no gene match: 9. Germline CDR1 SGHAT, CDR2 FQDESV (reference sequence). The CDR3 covers 15 residues. The CDR3 protein is CASSPPESGDNEQFF. The DNA of the CDR3 is TGTGCCAGCAGCCCTCCTGAGAGCGGGGACAATGAGCAGTTCTTC.

This chain joins TRBV24-1 and TRBJ2-7; tentative D call: TRBD1 (6 bases). The germline V gene has CDR1 KGHDR and CDR2 SFDVKD. CDR3 size: 14 residues. V was trimmed by 3 bases and J by 5 bases, leaving 13 bases between them. As DNA, the CDR3 is TGTGCCACCAGTGATAATCAGGGGCCCCACGAGCAGTACTTC. Encoded protein: CATSDNQGPHEQYF.

V is TRBV3-1 and J is TRBJ2-2; perhaps TRBD1 as D (6 bases). Per the germline V gene, CDR1 is LGHDT and CDR2 is YNNKEL (reference sequence). The CDR3 is made up of 15 amino acids. Trimming removed 2 bases from V and 2 bases from J, with 9 bases in between. CDR3 sequence (DNA): TGTGCCAGCAGCCAACAGGGGTTAAACACCGGGGAGCTGTTTTTT. This codes for CASSQQGLNTGELFF. The complete variable domain, with remaining parts taken from reference TRBV3-1 and TRBJ2-2, reads DTAVSQTPKYLVTQMGNDKSIKCEQNLGHDTMYWYKQDSKKFLKIMFSYNNKELIINETVPNRFSPKSPDKAHLNLHINSLELGDSAVYFCASSQQGLNTGELFFGEGSRLTVL.

V and J are TRBV7-3 and TRBJ2-5; 9 bases fit TRBD2. Germline trimming cut 4 bases from V and 6 bases from J; bases unmatched to any gene: 15. CDR3 length: 17 residues. CDR1 and CDR2 from the germline V gene are SGHTA and FQGTGA. The chain's CDR3 is CASSCSWKRGALKTQYF. CDR3 coding DNA: TGTGCCAGCAGCTGTTCTTGGAAGCGGGGGGCCCTAAAGACCCAGTACTTC.

This clonotype has more than one count but fewer than ten. The chain recombines TRBV24-1 with TRBJ2-7, with a tentative D call TRBD2 (5 bases). The germline gives CDR1 KGHDR, CDR2 SFDVKD. CDR3 length: 15 amino acids. V was trimmed by 4 bases and J by 1 base, leaving 13 bases between them. The CDR3 here is CATSDGVAASYEQYF. The DNA of the CDR3 is TGTGCCACCAGTGACGGGGTGGCAGCGTCCTACGAGCAGTACTTC.

The table lists this clonotype with many counts. The chain links TRBV7-9 to TRBJ2-7, with D unresolved. CDR1 is SEHNR, CDR2 FQNEAQ, per germline (reference sequence). The CDR3 consists of 13 residues. V lost 6 bases, J lost 2 bases, and 11 bases lay in between. CDR3 loop: CASSLPGPYEQYF. DNA for the CDR3: TGTGCCAGCAGTTTGCCGGGCCCCTACGAGCAGTACTTC.

The chain combines TRBV5-6 with TRBJ1-5; tentatively, D is TRBD1 (6 bases). Trimming shortened V by 5 bases and J by 0 bases, and 15 bases separated the two germline ends. CDR1 and CDR2 from the germline V gene are SGHDT and YYEEEE. The CDR3 has 16 amino acids. This CDR3 is CASRLGQLRSNQPQHF. The DNA for the CDR3 is TGTGCCAGCAGGTTAGGACAGCTTCGTAGCAATCAGCCCCAGCATTTT.